What follows describes a single T cell receptor (beta chain). Its specificity is unknown. The data were taken from a study of T cell responses to AZD1222 COVID-19 vaccine. This table comes from immunoSEQ multiplex PCR, and its TCRdb copy is limited to in-frame clones, with some not included. The table has 150,000 to 190,000 clones, about nine tenths seen once. Study-wide points: Among spike-specific TCRs, nearly half reportedly target unmutated variant regions. Of the AZD1222 recipients, only 6 or 7 were seropositive at baseline. CD4 TCRs linked to vaccination spanned spike, dominating at 160-218 and 743-854. White British people made up most donors, females outnumbered males, and clonal diversity was possibly underestimated.

The specimen comprised peripheral blood, sampled 28 days after the second AZD1222 dose. The receptor comes from an adult who received the AZD1222 COVID-19 vaccine.

CDR3 sequence: CASSQGGRGEKLFF. In nucleotides, the CDR3 is TGTGCCAGCAGCCAAGGCGGCAGGGGGGAAAAACTGTTTTTT. This sequence joins TRBV4-2 and TRBJ1-4, with 7 positions matching TRBD1. J was trimmed by 8 bases and V by 1 base; bases with no gene match: 4. The CDR3 is 14 amino acids. Germline-derived CDR1 and CDR2 are LGHNA and YNFKEQ.